Sequencing of this T cell receptor (beta chain) was carried out in a study of shared clonotypes between healthy human individuals. Notes on the study in general: What rarefaction showed was incomplete sorted-subset sequencing despite large depth. Sequencing depth was predicted to influence how clonotypes are shared among donors.

Terminally differentiated effector memory CD45RA+ cells were excluded by CCR7 positive selection of CD45RO-negative cells. CDR3 length: 14 residues. With V trimmed by 2 bases and J by 1 base, 3 bases remained unmatched. Germline loops: CDR1 SGDLS, CDR2 YYNGEE. As concerns this clone: Its target is not known.

TCRdb's copy holds only in-frame clones and misses some; the assay was immunoSEQ multiplex PCR. The sample carries hundreds of thousands of clones, roughly 96% recorded once. The chain employs TRBV9 and TRBJ2-7; 7 bases line up with TRBD1. The sequence was obtained from a woman younger than 45 in good health. Sequenced sample: naive CD8+ T cells sorted from blood. Here the CDR3 DNA reads TGTGCCAGCAGCGTCCGGGACAGATCCTACGAGCAGTACTTC. Protein: CASSVRDRSYEQYF.